The clone carrying this T cell receptor (beta chain) was found a few times. The antigen remains unidentified. Ophthalmopathy cases met thresholds of Clinical Activity Score at least 3, NOSPECS grade at least 4 and duration under 3 months. Clinical symptoms, serum thyroxine, TRAb, thyroid ultrasound and orbital computed tomography established diagnosis. It was RNA transcripts that yielded the amplified TCR beta CDR3 regions. HTBI primers were the set used in a first-round RT-PCR of the TCR CDR3. TCRdb processed the multiplex PCR reads anew with MiXCR; each CDR3 protein has one entry. Among over 250,000 distinct CDR3 sequences listed, approximately 23% were seen once. This specimen comes from a study of T cells in Graves' hyperthyroidism and ophthalmopathy. Regarding the study as a whole: The model anticipated ophthalmopathy a median approximately 6.6 months pre-onset. Most thyroid clonotypes expanded above 0.001 were also detected in blood.

Germline CDR1 reads KGHDR; CDR2 reads SFDVKD. The V gene end was trimmed by 3 bases and the J gene end by 4 bases; junction bases not matched to a gene: 8. The CDR3 is 17 amino acids. This TCR was sampled from a man aged 25 to 40 with Graves' ophthalmopathy. The sequenced sample consisted of blood. This chain uses TRBV24-1 with TRBJ2-1; 10 nucleotides line up with TRBD1. The CDR3 DNA follows: TGTGCCACCAGTGATGATAGGACAGGGGGAAGATACAATGAGCAGTTCTTC. It yields the protein CATSDDRTGGRYNEQFF.